The 4 T cell receptor beta chains below come from one sample, sequenced in a study of blood T cell repertoires in COVID-19. Libraries were prepared by immunoSEQ multiplex PCR; TCRdb keeps only in-frame clonotypes and omits some of them. Of fewer than 350,000 clones in the sample, 88% were seen once. Sequencing was done on a sample of PBMCs or T cells enriched from blood (not recorded which). The receptors shown here come from a woman aged 55-70 years in a cohort exposed to, infected with or recovered from COVID-19 (not recorded which).

The gene calls are TRBV18 and TRBJ2-1; 7 bases match TRBD1. From germline, CDR1 is KGHSH and CDR2 LQKENI. The CDR3 runs to 13 residues. J lost 5 bases, V lost 6 bases, and 4 bases had no gene match. The CDR3 DNA is TGTGCCAGCTCCCCCGGGACAGACAATGAGCAGTTCTTC. Its protein is CASSPGTDNEQFF.

The V and J genes are TRBV28 and TRBJ2-7; the match to TRBD2 covers 14 bases. CDR1 is MDHEN, CDR2 SYDVKM, per germline. Germline trimming cut 5 bases from V and 2 bases from J; bases unmatched to any gene: 2. The CDR3 runs to 15 residues. The CDR3 DNA follows: TGTGCCAGCAGTGGGGGACTAGCGGGGGCCTACGAGCAGTACTTC. It codes for CASSGGLAGAYEQYF.

The V gene is TRBV7-2, the J gene TRBJ2-7; tentatively, D is TRBD1 (7 bases). The V end was cut by 7 bases, the J end by 0 bases, with 16 bases between. Germline lookup yields CDR1 SGHTA and CDR2 FQGNSA. CDR3 length: 15 amino acids. CDR3 region: CASTPQGGSSYEQYF. The CDR3 region has the DNA TGTGCCAGCACCCCGCAGGGGGGAAGCTCCTACGAGCAGTACTTC.

The genes are TRBV27 and TRBJ2-7; D is perhaps TRBD1 (5 bases). The length of the CDR3 is 17 residues. The germline gives CDR1 MNHEY, CDR2 SMNVEV (reference sequence). V shed 6 bases and J shed 1 base, with 22 bases lying between them. In DNA, the CDR3 is TGTGCCAGCAGGCCTCTTGGGGCAGGGATCGAATCCTACGAGCAGTACTTC. This encodes CASRPLGAGIESYEQYF.